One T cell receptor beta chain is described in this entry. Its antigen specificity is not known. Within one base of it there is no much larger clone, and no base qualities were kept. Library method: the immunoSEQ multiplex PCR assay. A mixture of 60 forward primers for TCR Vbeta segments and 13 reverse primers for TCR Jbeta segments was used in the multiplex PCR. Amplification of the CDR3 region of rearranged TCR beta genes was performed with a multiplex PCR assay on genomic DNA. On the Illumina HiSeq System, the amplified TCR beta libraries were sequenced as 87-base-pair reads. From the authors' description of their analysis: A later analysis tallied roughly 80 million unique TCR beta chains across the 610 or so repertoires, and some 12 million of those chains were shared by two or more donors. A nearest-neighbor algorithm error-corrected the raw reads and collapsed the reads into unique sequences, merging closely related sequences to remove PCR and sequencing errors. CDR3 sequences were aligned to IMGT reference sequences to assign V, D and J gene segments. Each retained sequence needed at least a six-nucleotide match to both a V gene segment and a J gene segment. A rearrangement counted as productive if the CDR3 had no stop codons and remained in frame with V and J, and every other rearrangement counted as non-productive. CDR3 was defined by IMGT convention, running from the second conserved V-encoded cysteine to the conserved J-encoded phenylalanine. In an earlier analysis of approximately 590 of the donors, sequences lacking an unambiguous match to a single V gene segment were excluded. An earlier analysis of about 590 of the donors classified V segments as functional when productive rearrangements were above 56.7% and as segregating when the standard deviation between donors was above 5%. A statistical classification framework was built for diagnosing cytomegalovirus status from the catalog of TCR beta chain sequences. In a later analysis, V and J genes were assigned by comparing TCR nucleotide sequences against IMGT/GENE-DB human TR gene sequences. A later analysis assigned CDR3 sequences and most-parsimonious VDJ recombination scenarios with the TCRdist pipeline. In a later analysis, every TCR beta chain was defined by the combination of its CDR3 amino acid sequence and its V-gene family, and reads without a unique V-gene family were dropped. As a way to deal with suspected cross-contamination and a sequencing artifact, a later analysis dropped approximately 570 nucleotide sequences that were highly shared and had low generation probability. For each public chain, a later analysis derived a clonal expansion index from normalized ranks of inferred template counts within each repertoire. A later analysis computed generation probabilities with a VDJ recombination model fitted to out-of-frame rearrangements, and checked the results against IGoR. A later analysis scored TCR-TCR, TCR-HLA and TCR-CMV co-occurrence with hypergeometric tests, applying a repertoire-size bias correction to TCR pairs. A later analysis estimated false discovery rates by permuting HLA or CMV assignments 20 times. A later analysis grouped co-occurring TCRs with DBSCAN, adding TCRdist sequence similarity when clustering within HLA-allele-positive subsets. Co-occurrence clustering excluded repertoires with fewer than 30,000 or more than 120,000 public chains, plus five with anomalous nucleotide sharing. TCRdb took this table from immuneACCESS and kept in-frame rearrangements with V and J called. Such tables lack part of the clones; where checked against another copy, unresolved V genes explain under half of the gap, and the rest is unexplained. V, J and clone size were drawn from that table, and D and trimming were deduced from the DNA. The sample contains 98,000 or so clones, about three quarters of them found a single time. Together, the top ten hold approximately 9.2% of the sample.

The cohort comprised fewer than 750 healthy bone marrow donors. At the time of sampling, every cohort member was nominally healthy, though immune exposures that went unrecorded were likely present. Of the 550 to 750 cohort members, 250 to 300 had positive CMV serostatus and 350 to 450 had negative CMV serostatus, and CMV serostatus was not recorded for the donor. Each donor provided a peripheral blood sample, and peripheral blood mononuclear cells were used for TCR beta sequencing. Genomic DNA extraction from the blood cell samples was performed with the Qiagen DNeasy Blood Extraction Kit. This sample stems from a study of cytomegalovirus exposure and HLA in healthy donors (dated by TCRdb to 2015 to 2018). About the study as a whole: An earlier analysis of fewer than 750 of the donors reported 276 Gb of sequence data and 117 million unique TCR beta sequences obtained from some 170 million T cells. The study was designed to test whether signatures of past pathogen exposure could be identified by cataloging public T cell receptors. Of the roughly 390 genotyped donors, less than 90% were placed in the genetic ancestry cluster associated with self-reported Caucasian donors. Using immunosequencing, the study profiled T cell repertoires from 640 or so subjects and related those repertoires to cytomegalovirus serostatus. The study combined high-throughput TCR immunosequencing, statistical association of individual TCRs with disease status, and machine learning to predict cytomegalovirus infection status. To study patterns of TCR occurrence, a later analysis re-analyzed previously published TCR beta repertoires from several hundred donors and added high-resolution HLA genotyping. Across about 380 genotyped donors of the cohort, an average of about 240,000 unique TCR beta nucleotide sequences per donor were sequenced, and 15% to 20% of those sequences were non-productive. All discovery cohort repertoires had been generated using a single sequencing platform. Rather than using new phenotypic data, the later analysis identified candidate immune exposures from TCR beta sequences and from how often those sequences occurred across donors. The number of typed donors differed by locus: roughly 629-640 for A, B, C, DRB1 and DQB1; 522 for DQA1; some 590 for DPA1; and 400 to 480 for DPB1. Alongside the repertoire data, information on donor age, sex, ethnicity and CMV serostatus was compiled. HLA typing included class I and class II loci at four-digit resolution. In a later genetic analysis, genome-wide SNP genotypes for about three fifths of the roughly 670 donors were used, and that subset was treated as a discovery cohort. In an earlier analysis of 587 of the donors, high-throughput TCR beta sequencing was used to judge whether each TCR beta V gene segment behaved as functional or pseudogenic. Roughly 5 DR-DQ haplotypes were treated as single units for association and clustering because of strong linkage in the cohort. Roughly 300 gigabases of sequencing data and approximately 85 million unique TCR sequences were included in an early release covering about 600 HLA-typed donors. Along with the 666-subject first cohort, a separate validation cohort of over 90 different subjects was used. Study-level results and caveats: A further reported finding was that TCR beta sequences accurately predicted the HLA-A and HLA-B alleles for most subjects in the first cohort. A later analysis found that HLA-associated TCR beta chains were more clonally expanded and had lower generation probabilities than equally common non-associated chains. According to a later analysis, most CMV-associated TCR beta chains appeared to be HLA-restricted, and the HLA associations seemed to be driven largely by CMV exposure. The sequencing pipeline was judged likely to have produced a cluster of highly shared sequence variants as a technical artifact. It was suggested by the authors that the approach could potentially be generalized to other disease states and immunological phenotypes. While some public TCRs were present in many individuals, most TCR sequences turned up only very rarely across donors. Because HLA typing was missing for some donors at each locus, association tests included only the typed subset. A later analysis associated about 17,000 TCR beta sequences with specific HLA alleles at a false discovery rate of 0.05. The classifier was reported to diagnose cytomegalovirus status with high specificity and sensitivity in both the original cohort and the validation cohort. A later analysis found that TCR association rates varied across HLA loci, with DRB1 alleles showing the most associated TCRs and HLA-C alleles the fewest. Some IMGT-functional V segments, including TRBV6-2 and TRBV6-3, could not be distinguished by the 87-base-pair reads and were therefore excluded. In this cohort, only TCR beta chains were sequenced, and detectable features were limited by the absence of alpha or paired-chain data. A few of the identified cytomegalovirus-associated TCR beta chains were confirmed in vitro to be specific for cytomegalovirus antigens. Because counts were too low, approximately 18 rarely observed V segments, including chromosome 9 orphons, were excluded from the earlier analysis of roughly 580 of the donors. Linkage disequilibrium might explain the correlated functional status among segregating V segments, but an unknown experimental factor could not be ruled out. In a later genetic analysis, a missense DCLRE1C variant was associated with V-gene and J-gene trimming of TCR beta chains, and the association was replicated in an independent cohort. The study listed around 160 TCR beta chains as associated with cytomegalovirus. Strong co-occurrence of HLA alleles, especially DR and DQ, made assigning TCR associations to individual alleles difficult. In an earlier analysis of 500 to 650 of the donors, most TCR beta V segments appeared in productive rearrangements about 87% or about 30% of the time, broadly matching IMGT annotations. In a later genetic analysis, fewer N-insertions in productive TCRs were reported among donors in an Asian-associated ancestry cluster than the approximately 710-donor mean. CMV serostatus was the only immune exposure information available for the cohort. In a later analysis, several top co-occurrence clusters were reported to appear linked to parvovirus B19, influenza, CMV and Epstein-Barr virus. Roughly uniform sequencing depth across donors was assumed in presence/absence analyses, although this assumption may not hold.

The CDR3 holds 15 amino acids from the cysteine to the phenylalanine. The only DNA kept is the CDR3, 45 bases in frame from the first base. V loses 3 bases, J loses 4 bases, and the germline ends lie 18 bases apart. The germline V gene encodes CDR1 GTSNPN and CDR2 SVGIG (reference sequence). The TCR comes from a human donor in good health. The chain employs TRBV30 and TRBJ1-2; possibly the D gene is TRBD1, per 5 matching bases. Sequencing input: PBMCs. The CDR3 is CAWRPLGTLSYGYTF. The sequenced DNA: TGTGCCTGGAGACCCCTTGGGACTTTAAGCTATGGCTACACCTTC.